These T cell receptor beta chains were read from a single sample in a study of OX40 agonist ivuxolimab in advanced cancers. Using immunoSEQ multiplex PCR, the repertoire was profiled, and TCRdb retains in-frame clones only, with some absent. Found here are approximately 70,000 clones, 85% of them singletons; the top ten hold 6.1%. Sequencing used CD4+ or CD8+ T cells sorted from blood, obtained in a trial of the OX40 agonist ivuxolimab. These receptors were taken from an adult with an advanced solid tumor such as melanoma, head and neck, liver or kidney cancer. The conserved cysteine and the conserved F or W are not part of the CDR3 here. Clone size is stated in some rows and not others, as once, few, many or a class when expanded.

J gene | clone size | V gene | CDR3 protein
TRBJ1-2 | - | TRBV11-3 | ASSFTDRRAGYT
TRBJ1-2 | - | TRBV7-9 | ASSRGGASYGYT
TRBJ1-2 | once | TRBV28 | ASSRTGLAYGYT
TRBJ1-2 | few | TRBV7-9 | ASSLGQGNGYT
TRBJ1-5 | - | TRBV6-1 | ASRRSPGDQPQH
TRBJ2-1 | - | TRBV5-6 | ASSLVGGARYNEQF
TRBJ1-6 | - | TRBV6-5 | ASRPTGANSPLH
TRBJ2-2 | - | TRBV7-3 | ASSLTSGANTGELF
TRBJ2-2 | - | TRBV4-3 | ASSQVGSGGAGTGELF
TRBJ2-5 | - | TRBV5-1 | ASSPETAQETQY
TRBJ2-3 | - | TRBV11-3 | ASSLGTSGSGDTQY
TRBJ2-1 | - | TRBV7-9 | ASSLGGLGRWI
TRBJ2-7 | - | TRBV27 | ASSEAQGDYEQY
TRBJ1-2 | once | TRBV7-2 | ASSRSGARGYT
TRBJ2-7 | once | TRBV4-3 | ASSQDWGDEQY
TRBJ2-7 | - | TRBV2 | ASSESRTGRYEQY